This TCR beta chain originates from a study of blood T cell repertoires in COVID-19. Overall study context: PBMCs, B-cell-depleted T cells, or T cells were the source of the cDNA or gDNA that made up the material.

TCRdb's table, derived via immunoSEQ multiplex PCR, lists solely in-frame clones and lacks some. The sample records about 140,000 clones, around 82% being singletons. Germline V lookup: CDR1 MNHEY, CDR2 SVGEGT. V dropped 4 bases and J dropped 4 bases, with 10 bases sitting between them. The CDR3 has 14 residues. Sequenced input: peripheral blood. The origin of this receptor is a woman in her sixties or seventies with acute or convalescent COVID-19. The chain joins TRBV6-2 or TRBV6-3 to TRBJ2-2; D perhaps matches TRBD2 (5 bases). The CDR3 protein is CASSSSGLTGELFF. CDR3 DNA: TGTGCCAGCAGTTCCTCAGGACTCACCGGGGAGCTGTTTTTT.